Listed here are 5 T cell receptor beta chains from one sample, sequenced in a study of a mutant IDH1 vaccine in newly diagnosed glioma. The method was immunoSEQ multiplex PCR; TCRdb's version includes in-frame clones alone and lacks a portion of them. Found here are about 38,000 clones, about four fifths of them singletons; the top ten hold around 5.5%. The sample's time point: week 5, during vaccination. Doses consisted of 300 ug of mutant IDH1 20-mer peptide each, paired with topical imiquimod. Antigen specificity for these receptors is unknown. Sequenced here: PBMCs, sampled from a glioma patient whose treatment included an IDH1 peptide vaccine. The receptors stem from a man aged 35 to 55 with glioma.

The chain recombines TRBV5-1 with TRBJ2-1, with 9 bases matching TRBD2. The CDR3 has 14 amino acids. The J segment lost 10 bases and the V segment lost 1 base, leaving 6 bases of the junction unmatched. The V gene's germline CDR1 is SGHRS and CDR2 YFSETQ. This CDR3 is CASSLPTSGWEQFF. The CDR3 DNA follows: TGCGCCAGCAGCTTGCCGACTAGCGGTTGGGAGCAGTTCTTC.

This sequence joins TRBV6-4 and TRBJ2-3, with 10 bases fitting TRBD2. Germline V gene lookup returns CDR1 MRHNA and CDR2 SNTAGT. J gave up 4 bases and V 4 bases, and 8 bases lay outside the gene matches. The CDR3 sequence is 16 residues long. The DNA of the CDR3 is TGTGCCAGCAGTGTTCGAGCGGGGGGGCCGCCAGATACGCAGTATTTT. It codes for CASSVRAGGPPDTQYF.

The CDR3, as DNA: TGTGCCTGGAGTTTCCGGACAGGGTTTGTCGAGCAGTACTTC. Protein: CAWSFRTGFVEQYF. The rearrangement links TRBV30 to TRBJ2-7; TRBD1 matches at 8 bases. The CDR3 consists of 14 residues. The germline CDR1 and CDR2 sequences are GTSNPN and SVGIG (reference sequence). V lost 2 bases, J lost 6 bases, and 9 bases stayed unmatched.

V gene TRBV5-6 combines with J gene TRBJ1-6; 8 positions match TRBD1. The germline V gene has CDR1 SGHDT and CDR2 YYEEEE. This CDR3 is built from 14 residues. V lost 3 bases and J lost 7; bases outside the gene matches: 3. The DNA for the CDR3 is TGTGCCAGCAGCTCGGACAGGGACAATTCACCCCTCCACTTT. This sequence encodes CASSSDRDNSPLHF.

The rearrangement joins TRBV19 to TRBJ1-5; 7 bases are a match to TRBD1. CDR1 is LNHDA, CDR2 SQIVND, per germline (reference sequence). This CDR3 comprises 14 residues. J lost 0 bases, V lost 10 bases, and 6 bases had no gene match. The CDR3 loop is CATTGDYSNQPQHF. In DNA, the CDR3 is TGTGCCACCACAGGGGACTATAGCAATCAGCCCCAGCATTTT. The complete variable domain, with remaining parts taken from reference TRBV19 and TRBJ1-5, reads DGGITQSPKYLFRKEGQNVTLSCEQNLNHDAMYWYRQDPGQGLRLIYYSQIVNDFQKGDIAEGYSVSREKKESFPLTVTSAQKNPTAFYLCATTGDYSNQPQHFGDGTRLSIL.